Listed below are T cell receptor beta chains from one sample, sequenced in a study of control samples from healthy donors and cancer patients. TCRdb's table, derived via immunoSEQ multiplex PCR, lists solely in-frame clones and lacks some. The sample has about 190,000 clones, approximately 91% seen once; the top ten hold approximately 1.8%. Sequencing was performed on blood. These receptors were collected from a man younger than 40 in good health. Both conserved end residues are part of each CDR3. D genes are given only for firm matches. Clone size is shown for a subset of rows, as once, few, many or a class of expanded clone.

few	16	TRBJ2-7	TRBV21-1	-	CASSNGSQGKGGEQYF	TGTGCCAGCAGCAATGGGTCTCAGGGGAAAGGTGGCGAGCAGTACTTC
-	14	TRBJ2-7	TRBV5-1	-	CASSLEGFSYEQYF	TGCGCCAGCAGCTTGGAGGGGTTCTCCTACGAGCAGTACTTC
-	15	TRBJ1-2	TRBV6-6	TRBD1	CASRGTGGGNYGYTF	TGTGCCAGCAGGGGAACAGGGGGCGGAAACTATGGCTACACCTTC
-	15	TRBJ2-5	TRBV9	TRBD2	CASSVFGGGEETQYF	TGTGCCAGCAGCGTATTTGGCGGGGGGGAAGAGACCCAGTACTTC
-	16	TRBJ2-7	TRBV23-1	-	CASSPQGIRPTYEQYF	TGCGCCAGCAGCCCCCAAGGCATCCGTCCCACCTACGAGCAGTACTTC
-	13	TRBJ1-1	TRBV27	-	CASSWGPDLEAFF	TGTGCCAGCAGTTGGGGACCGGACCTTGAAGCTTTCTTT
once	15	TRBJ2-7	TRBV11-2	-	CASSSNGDQGNEQYF	TGTGCCAGCAGTTCAAATGGGGACCAAGGAAACGAGCAGTACTTC
-	17	TRBJ2-1	TRBV5-4	-	CASSLAGASGSYNEQFF	TGTGCCAGCAGCTTGGCTGGGGCCTCTGGCTCCTACAATGAGCAGTTCTTC
-	15	TRBJ1-3	TRBV27	-	CASRYKHRAGNTIYF	TGTGCCAGCAGATATAAACACCGAGCTGGAAACACCATATATTTT
-	16	TRBJ2-1	TRBV4-1	TRBD2	CASSQERAGGPFEQFF	TGCGCCAGCAGCCAAGAAAGGGCGGGGGGGCCTTTTGAGCAGTTCTTC
-	13	TRBJ1-3	TRBV11-2	-	CASSLDILNTIYF	TGTGCCAGCAGCTTAGATATATTGAACACCATATATTTT
-	18	TRBJ2-2	TRBV4-1	TRBD2	CASSRSGLAGGNTGELFF	TGCGCCAGCAGCCGAAGCGGCCTAGCGGGGGGCAACACCGGGGAGCTGTTTTTT
-	13	TRBJ2-7	TRBV6-7	-	CASKRFTSYEQYF	TGTGCCAGCAAACGTTTTACATCCTACGAGCAGTACTTC
-	17	TRBJ2-7	TRBV21-1	-	CASSRTSGRYFSYEQYF	TGTGCCAGCAGCAGAACGTCAGGCCGATACTTCTCCTACGAGCAGTACTTC
-	15	TRBJ1-1	TRBV19	-	CASSIQGFRNTEAFF	TGTGCCAGTAGTATCCAAGGTTTTCGAAACACTGAAGCTTTCTTT
-	15	TRBJ1-1	TRBV9	TRBD1	CASSGPGTGEERAFF	TGTGCCAGCAGCGGACCCGGGACAGGGGAGGAGAGGGCTTTCTTT
-	18	TRBJ1-5	TRBV5-6	-	CASSLSGRLRYSNQPQHF	TGTGCCAGCAGCTTGTCGGGGCGGCTGCGGTATAGCAATCAGCCCCAGCATTTT
-	15	TRBJ2-3	TRBV7-9	-	CASSLGQERTDTQYF	TGTGCCAGCAGCTTGGGCCAGGAAAGAACAGATACGCAGTATTTT
-	16	TRBJ2-2	TRBV18	-	CASSRPAGTRGGELFF	TGTGCCAGCTCACGCCCCGCCGGGACCCGTGGCGGGGAGCTGTTTTTT
-	13	TRBJ1-5	TRBV6-1	-	CASSEYGGRPQHF	TGTGCCAGCAGTGAATATGGGGGGAGGCCCCAGCATTTT
-	15	TRBJ1-1	TRBV2	-	CASSEDPGRNTEAFF	TGTGCCAGCAGTGAAGACCCTGGCAGGAACACTGAAGCTTTCTTT
-	14	TRBJ2-7	TRBV9	-	CASSAGDTSYEQYF	TGTGCCAGCAGCGCCGGGGACACCTCCTACGAGCAGTACTTC
-	13	TRBJ1-2	TRBV10-3	-	CAISEGDTWGYTF	TGTGCCATCAGTGAAGGGGACACGTGGGGCTACACCTTC
-	14	TRBJ2-1	TRBV11-2	-	CASSFSDSRNEQFF	TGTGCCAGCAGCTTTTCCGACAGCCGTAATGAGCAGTTCTTC
-	11	TRBJ2-7	TRBV2	-	CASEEGYEQYF	TGTGCCAGCGAGGAAGGCTACGAGCAGTACTTC
-	15	TRBJ2-7	TRBV5-6	TRBD1	CASSSRRQGSYEQYF	TGTGCCAGCAGCTCAAGGCGACAGGGCTCCTACGAGCAGTACTTC
-	14	TRBJ1-5	TRBV7-9	-	CASSRLGEGQPQHF	TGTGCCAGCAGTCGTTTGGGGGAGGGTCAGCCCCAGCATTTT